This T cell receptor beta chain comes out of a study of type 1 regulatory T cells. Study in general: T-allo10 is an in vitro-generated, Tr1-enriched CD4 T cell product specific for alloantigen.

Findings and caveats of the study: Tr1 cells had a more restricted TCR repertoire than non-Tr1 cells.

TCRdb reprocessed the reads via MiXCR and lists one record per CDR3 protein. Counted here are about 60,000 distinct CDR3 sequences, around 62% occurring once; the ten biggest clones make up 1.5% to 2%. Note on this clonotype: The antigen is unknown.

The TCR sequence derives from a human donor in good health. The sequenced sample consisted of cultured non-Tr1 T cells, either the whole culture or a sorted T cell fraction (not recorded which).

The CDR3 DNA reads as TGCAGCGTTGATCCGGGCTCGGGTGAAAAACTGTTTTTT. It codes for CSVDPGSGEKLFF. The genes are TRBV29-1 and TRBJ1-4, with D unclear. Trimming took 3 bases from V and 7 from J, leaving 12 bases between them. The CDR3 sequence is 13 residues long. Germline lookup yields CDR1 SQVTM and CDR2 ANQGSEA.